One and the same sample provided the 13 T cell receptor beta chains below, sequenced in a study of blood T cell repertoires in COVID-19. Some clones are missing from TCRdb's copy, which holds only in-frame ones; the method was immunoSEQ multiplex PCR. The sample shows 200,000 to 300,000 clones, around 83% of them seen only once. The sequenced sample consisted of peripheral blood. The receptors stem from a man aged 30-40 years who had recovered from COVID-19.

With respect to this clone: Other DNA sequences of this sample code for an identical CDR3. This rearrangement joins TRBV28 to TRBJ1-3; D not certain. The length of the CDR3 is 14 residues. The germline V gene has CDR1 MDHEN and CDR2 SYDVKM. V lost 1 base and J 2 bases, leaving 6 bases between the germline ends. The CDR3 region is CASSLSGAGNTIYF. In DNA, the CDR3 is TGTGCCAGCAGTTTATCGGGTGCTGGAAACACCATATATTTT.

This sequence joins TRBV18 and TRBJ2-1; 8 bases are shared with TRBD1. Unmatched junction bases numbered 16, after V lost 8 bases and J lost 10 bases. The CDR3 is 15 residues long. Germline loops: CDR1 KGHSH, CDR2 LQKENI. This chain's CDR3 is CASMGIRQGSGEQFF. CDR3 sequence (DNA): TGTGCCAGCATGGGGATAAGACAGGGGTCTGGGGAGCAGTTCTTC.

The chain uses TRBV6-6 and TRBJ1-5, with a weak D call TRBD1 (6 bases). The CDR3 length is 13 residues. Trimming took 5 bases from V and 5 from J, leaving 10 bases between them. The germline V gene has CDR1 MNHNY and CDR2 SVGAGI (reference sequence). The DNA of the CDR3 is TGTGCCAGCAGTGGGAGGGGGGATCAGCCCCAGCATTTT. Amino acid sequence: CASSGRGDQPQHF.

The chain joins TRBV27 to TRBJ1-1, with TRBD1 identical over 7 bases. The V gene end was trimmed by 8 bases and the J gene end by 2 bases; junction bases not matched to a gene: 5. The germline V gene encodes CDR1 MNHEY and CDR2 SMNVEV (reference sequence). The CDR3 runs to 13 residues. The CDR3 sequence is CASGGQANTEAFF. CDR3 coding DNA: TGTGCCAGCGGAGGACAGGCAAACACTGAAGCTTTCTTT.

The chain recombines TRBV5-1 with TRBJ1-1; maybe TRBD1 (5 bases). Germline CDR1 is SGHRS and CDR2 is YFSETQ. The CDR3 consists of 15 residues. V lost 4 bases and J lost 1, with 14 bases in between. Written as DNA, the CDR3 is TGCGCCAGCAGCGTAGGATTTCAGGGGAACACTGAAGCTTTCTTT. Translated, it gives CASSVGFQGNTEAFF.

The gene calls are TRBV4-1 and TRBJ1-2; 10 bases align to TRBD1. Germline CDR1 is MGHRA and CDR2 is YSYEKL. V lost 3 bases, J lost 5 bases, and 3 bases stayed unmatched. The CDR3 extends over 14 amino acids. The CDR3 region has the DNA TGCGCCAGCAGCCAGCCGGGACAGGGGTATGGCTACACCTTC. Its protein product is CASSQPGQGYGYTF.

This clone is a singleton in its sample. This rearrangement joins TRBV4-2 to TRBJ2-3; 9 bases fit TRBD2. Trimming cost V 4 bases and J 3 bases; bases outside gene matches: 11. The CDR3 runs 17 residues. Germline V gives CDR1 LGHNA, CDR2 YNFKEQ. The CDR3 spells CASSPTSASGVTDTQYF. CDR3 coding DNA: TGTGCCAGCAGCCCTACGTCGGCTAGCGGGGTGACAGATACGCAGTATTTT.

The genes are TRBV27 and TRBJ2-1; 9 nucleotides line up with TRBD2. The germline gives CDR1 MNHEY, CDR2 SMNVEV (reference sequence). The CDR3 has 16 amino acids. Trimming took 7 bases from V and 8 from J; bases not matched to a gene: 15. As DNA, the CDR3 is TGTGCCAGCACAAACCTTGGCGGGGGGGCGCGATATGAGCAGTTCTTC. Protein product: CASTNLGGGARYEQFF.

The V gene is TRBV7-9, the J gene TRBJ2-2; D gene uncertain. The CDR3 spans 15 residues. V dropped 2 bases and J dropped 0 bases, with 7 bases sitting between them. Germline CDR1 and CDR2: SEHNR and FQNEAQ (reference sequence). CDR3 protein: CASSLIRTNTGELFF. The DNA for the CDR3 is TGTGCCAGCAGCTTAATCCGTACGAACACCGGGGAGCTGTTTTTT. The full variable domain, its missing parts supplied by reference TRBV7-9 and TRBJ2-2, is DTGVSQNPRHKITKRGQNVTFRCDPISEHNRLYWYRQTLGQGPEFLTYFQNEAQLEKSRLLSDRFSAERPKGSFSTLEIQRTEQGDSAMYLCASSLIRTNTGELFFGEGSRLTVL.

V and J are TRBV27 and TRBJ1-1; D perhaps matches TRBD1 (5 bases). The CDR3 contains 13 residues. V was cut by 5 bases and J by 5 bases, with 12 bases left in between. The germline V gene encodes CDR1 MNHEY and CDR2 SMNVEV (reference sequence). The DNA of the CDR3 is TGTGCCAGCAGTCCCGTACCAGGGACTGAAGCTTTCTTT. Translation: CASSPVPGTEAFF.

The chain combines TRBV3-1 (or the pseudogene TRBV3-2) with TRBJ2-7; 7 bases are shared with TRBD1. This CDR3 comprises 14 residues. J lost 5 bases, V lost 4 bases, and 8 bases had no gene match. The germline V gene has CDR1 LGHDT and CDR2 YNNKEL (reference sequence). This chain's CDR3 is CASSRQTGSDEQYF. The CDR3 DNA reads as TGTGCCAGCAGCCGACAGACAGGGTCGGACGAGCAGTACTTC.

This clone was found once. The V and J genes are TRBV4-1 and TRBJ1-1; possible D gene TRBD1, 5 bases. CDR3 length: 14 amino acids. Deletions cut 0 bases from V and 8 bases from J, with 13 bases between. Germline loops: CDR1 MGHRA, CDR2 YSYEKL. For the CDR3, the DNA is TGCGCCAGCAGCCAAGATAGTTTTGACAGAGAAGCTTTCTTT. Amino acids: CASSQDSFDREAFF.

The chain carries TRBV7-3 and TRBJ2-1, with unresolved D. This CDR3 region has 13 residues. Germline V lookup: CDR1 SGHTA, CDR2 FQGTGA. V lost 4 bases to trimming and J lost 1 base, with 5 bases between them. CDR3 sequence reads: CASSSGSYNEQFF. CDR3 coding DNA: TGTGCCAGCAGCTCCGGTTCCTACAATGAGCAGTTCTTC.